The next 6 T cell receptor beta chains were all read from a single sample in a study of OX40 agonist ivuxolimab in advanced cancers. The protocol was immunoSEQ multiplex PCR, while the TCRdb copy is restricted to in-frame clones and leaves out a portion. This sample yields 25,000 to 35,000 clones, of which about 90% are seen a single time; about 15% belongs to the top ten. This specimen was CD4+ or CD8+ T cells sorted from blood, taken in a trial of the OX40 agonist ivuxolimab. The receptor source for this set is an adult with an advanced solid tumor such as melanoma, head and neck, liver or kidney cancer.

The rearrangement uses TRBV27 and TRBJ2-7; no reliable D call. Trimming shortened V by 2 bases and J by 2 bases, and 4 bases separated the two germline ends. The CDR3 length is 12 residues. Per germline, CDR1 MNHEY and CDR2 SMNVEV (reference sequence). CDR3 nucleotide sequence: TGTGCCAGCAGTTTAACCCCCTACGAGCAGTACTTC. It is translated as CASSLTPYEQYF.

The chain carries TRBV11-2 and TRBJ1-1, with 9 bases aligning to TRBD1. This CDR3 contains 15 residues. The germline CDR1 and CDR2 sequences are SGHAT and FQNNGV. The junction had 4 bases not matched to a gene; V was cut back by 5 bases and J by 0 bases. The CDR3 DNA reads as TGTGCCAGCAGCCCCGGACAGGGGATGAACACTGAAGCTTTCTTT. This translates into CASSPGQGMNTEAFF. The full variable domain, its missing parts supplied by reference TRBV11-2 and TRBJ1-1, is EAGVAQSPRYKIIEKRQSVAFWCNPISGHATLYWYQQILGQGPKLLIQFQNNGVVDDSQLPKDRFSAERLKGVDSTLKIQPAKLEDSAVYLCASSPGQGMNTEAFFGQGTRLTVV.

V usage is TRBV9 and J usage is TRBJ2-7; 10 bases match TRBD2. With V trimmed by 4 bases and J by 5 bases, 15 bases remained unmatched. The CDR3 runs to 17 residues. Germline CDR1 reads SGDLS; CDR2 reads YYNGEE. This CDR3 is CASSSLAGTSVVHEQYF. CDR3 DNA sequence: TGTGCCAGCAGCTCACTGGCCGGGACTAGCGTCGTCCACGAGCAGTACTTC.

This clone has just one count. The V gene is TRBV2, the J gene TRBJ2-3; no clear D. CDR3 length: 15 amino acids. Germline-derived CDR1 and CDR2 are SNHLY and FYNNEI. With 6 bases removed from V and 0 bases from J, the gap between germline ends came to 13 bases. CDR3 protein: CASSDAITSTDTQYF. The CDR3 nucleotides are TGTGCCAGCAGCGATGCGATCACTAGCACAGATACGCAGTATTTT.

The chain uses TRBV15 and TRBJ2-1; no clear D gene. This CDR3 has 15 amino acids. Trimming removed 1 base at V and 8 bases at J, with 15 bases between. Germline CDR1 and CDR2: LNHNV and YYDKDF (reference sequence). CDR3 sequence reads: CATSRVSEGFDEQFF. The CDR3, as DNA: TGTGCCACCAGCAGAGTATCGGAAGGGTTCGATGAGCAGTTCTTC.

V is TRBV5-6 and J is TRBJ2-2, with 7 bases matching TRBD1. With 4 bases clipped from V and 2 bases from J, the junction kept 5 bases outside the gene matches. Germline V lookup: CDR1 SGHDT, CDR2 YYEEEE. This CDR3 spans 15 amino acids. CDR3 sequence reads: CASSPGQVNTGELFF. Written as DNA, the CDR3 is TGTGCCAGCAGCCCCGGACAGGTCAACACCGGGGAGCTGTTTTTT.